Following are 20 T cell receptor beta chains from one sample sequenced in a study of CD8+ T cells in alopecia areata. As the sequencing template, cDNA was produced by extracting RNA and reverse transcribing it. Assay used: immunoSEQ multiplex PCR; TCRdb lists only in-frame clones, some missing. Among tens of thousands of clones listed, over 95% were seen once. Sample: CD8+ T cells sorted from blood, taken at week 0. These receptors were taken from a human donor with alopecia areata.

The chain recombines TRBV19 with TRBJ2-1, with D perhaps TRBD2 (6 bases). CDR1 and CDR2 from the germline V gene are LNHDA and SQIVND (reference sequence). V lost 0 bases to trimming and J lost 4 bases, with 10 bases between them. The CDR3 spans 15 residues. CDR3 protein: CASSIDAGFYNEQFF. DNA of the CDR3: TGTGCCAGTAGTATAGACGCGGGGTTTTACAATGAGCAGTTCTTC.

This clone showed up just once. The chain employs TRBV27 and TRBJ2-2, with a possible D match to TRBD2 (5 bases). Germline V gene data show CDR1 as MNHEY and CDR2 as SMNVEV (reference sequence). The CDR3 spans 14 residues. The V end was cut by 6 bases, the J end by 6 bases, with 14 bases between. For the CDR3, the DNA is TGTGCCAGCAGCCCTTCCGGGGTACCCGGGGAGCTGTTTTTT. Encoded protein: CASSPSGVPGELFF.

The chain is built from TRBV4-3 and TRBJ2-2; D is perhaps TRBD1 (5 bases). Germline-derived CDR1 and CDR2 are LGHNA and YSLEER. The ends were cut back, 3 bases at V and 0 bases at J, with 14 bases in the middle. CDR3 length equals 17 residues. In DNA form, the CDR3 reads TGCGCCAGCAGCCACACTTTCGACAGCCCGAACACCGGGGAGCTGTTTTTT. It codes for CASSHTFDSPNTGELFF.

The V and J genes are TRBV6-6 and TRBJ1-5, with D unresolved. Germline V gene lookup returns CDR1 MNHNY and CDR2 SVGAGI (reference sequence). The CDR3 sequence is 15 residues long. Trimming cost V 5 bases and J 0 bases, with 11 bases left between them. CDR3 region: CASSESGLSNQPQHF. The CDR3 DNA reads TGTGCCAGCAGTGAGTCAGGTCTTAGCAATCAGCCCCAGCATTTT.

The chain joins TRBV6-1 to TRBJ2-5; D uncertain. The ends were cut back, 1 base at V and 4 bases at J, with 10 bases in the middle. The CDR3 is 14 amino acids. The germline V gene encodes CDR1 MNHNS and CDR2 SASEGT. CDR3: CASSEVVDRETQYF. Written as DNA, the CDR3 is TGTGCCAGCAGTGAAGTGGTTGATAGAGAGACCCAGTACTTC.

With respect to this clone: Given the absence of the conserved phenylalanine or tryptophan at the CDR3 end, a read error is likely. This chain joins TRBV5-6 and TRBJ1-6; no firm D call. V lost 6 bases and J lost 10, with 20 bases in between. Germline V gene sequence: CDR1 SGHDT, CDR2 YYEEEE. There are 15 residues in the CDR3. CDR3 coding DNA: TGTGCCAGCAACCCAGGCGGGGTCTTAAGGTCACCCCTCCACCTT. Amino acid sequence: CASNPGGVLRSPLHL.

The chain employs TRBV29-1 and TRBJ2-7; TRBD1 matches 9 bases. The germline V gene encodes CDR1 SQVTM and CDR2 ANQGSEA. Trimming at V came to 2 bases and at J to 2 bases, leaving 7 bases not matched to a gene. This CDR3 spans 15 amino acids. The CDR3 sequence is CSVEMAGQGPYEQYF. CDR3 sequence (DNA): TGCAGCGTTGAAATGGCGGGACAGGGCCCCTACGAGCAGTACTTC.

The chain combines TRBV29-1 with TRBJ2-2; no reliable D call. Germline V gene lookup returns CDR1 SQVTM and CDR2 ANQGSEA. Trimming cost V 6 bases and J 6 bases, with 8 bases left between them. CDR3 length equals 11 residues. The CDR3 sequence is CSVSEAGELFF. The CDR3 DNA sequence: TGCAGCGTCTCCGAGGCCGGGGAGCTGTTTTTT.

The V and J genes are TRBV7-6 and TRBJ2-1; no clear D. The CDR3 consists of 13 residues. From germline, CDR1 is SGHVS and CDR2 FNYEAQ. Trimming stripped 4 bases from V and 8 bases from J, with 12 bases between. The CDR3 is CASSSDGNDEQFF. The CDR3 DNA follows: TGTGCCAGCAGCTCGGACGGAAACGATGAGCAGTTCTTC.

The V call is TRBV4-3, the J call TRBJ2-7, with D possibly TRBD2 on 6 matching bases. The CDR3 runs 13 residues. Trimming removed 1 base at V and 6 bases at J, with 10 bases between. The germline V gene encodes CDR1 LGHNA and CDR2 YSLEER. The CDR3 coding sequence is TGCGCCAGCAGCCAAGTCGGAGGGATCGAGCAGTACTTC. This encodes CASSQVGGIEQYF.

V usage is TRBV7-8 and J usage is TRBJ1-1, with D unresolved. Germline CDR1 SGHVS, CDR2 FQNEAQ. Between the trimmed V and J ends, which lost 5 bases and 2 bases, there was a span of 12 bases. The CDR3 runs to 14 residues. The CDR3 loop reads CASSKGHSNTEAFF. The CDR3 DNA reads TGTGCCAGCAGCAAGGGCCATTCAAACACTGAAGCTTTCTTT.

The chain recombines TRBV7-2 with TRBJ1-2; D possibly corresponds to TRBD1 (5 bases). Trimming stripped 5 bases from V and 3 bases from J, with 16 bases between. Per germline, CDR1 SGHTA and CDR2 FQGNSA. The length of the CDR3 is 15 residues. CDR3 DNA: TGTGCCAGCAGCCCCCGGACAACGGAATACTATGGCTACACCTTC. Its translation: CASSPRTTEYYGYTF.

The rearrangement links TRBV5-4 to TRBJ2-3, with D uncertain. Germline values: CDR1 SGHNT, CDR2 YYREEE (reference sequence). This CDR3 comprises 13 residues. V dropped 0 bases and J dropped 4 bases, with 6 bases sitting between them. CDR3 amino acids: CASSLESADTQYF. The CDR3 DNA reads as TGTGCCAGCAGCTTGGAGTCGGCAGATACGCAGTATTTT.

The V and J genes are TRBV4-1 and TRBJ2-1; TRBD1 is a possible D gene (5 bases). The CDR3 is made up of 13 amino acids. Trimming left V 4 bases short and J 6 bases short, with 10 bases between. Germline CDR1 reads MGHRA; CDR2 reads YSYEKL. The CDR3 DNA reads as TGCGCCAGCAGCCGGCAGGGTAGCAATGAGCAGTTCTTC. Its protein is CASSRQGSNEQFF.

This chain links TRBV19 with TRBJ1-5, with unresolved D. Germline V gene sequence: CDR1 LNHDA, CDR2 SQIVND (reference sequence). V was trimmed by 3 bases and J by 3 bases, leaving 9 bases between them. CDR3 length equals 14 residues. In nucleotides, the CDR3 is TGTGCCAGTAGTATCCTCGGGCCCAATCAGCCCCAGCATTTT. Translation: CASSILGPNQPQHF.

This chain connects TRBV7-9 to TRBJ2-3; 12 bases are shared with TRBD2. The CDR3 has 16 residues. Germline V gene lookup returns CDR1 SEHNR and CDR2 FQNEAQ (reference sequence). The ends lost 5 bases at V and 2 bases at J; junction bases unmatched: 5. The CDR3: CASSGRLAGATDTQYF. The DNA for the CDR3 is TGTGCCAGCAGCGGGCGACTAGCGGGGGCCACAGATACGCAGTATTTT.

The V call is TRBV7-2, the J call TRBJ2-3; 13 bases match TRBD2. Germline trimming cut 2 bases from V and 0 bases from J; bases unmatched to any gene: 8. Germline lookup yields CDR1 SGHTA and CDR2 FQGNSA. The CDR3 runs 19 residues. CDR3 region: CASSLPLAGGLISTDTQYF. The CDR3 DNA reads TGTGCCAGCAGCTTACCACTAGCGGGGGGGCTGATCAGCACAGATACGCAGTATTTT.

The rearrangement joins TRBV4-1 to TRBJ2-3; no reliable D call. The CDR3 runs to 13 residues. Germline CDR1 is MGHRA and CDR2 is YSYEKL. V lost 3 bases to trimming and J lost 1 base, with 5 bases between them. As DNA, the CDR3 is TGCGCCAGCAGCCAGGTCCGCACAGATACGCAGTATTTT. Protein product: CASSQVRTDTQYF.

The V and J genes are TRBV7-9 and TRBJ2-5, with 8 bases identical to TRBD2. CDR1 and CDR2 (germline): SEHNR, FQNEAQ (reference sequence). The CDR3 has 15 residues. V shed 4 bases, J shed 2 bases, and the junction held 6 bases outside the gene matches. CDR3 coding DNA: TGTGCCAGCAGCTCCCTTGGGACTAGGCAAGAGACCCAGTACTTC. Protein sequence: CASSSLGTRQETQYF.

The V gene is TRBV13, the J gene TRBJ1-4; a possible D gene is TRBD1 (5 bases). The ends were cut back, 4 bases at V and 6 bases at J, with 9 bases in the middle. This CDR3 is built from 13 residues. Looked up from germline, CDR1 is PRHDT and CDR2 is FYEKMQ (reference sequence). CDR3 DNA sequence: TGTGCCAGCAGCTCAGGGTCTTATGAAAAACTGTTTTTT. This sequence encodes CASSSGSYEKLFF.